In its sample, the clone carrying this TCR beta chain was seen once. The sample originates from a study of shared clonotypes between healthy human individuals. The CDR3 has 15 amino acids. CDR1 and CDR2 from the germline V gene are MDHEN and SYDVKM. Trimming took 6 bases from V and 0 from J, leaving 9 bases between them. Sequencing used immunoSEQ multiplex PCR; TCRdb keeps in-frame clones, though not all of them. The table records a few million clones, 90% to 95% of them present only once. The source material was naive CD4+ T cells from PBMCs. As to subset: CD45RA+ positively selected. The chain employs TRBV28 and TRBJ2-6; tentatively, D is TRBD1 (6 bases). This clonotype was sampled from a man younger than 35 in good health. Some clones in this sample may be carry-over from other donors' samples. As DNA, the CDR3 is TGTGCCAGCAGGGACAGAAGCTCTGGGGCCAACGTCCTGACTTTC. It encodes CASRDRSSGANVLTF.